This T cell receptor (beta chain) was documented in a study of T cell responses to AZD1222 COVID-19 vaccine (dated by TCRdb to the early 2020s). Study-wide context: A total of about 240 trial participants underwent TCR sequencing, of whom around 200 received two doses of AZD1222 and 26 received two doses of the MenACWY control vaccine. Trial participants were enrolled into age subgroups of 18-55, 56-69 and 70-plus years, which contained around 140, 26 and 57 TCR-sequenced participants, respectively. Results and caveats for the whole study, not just this receptor: Participants were mostly white British and included more females than males, and it was suggested by the authors that clonal diversity may have been underestimated. The 56-69-year group was small, and its depth increase did not reach significance, likely because of low power. A significant rise in spike-specific TCR breadth and depth was observed after two AZD1222 doses relative to day 0 and relative to MenACWY recipients. Conclusions about previously exposed vaccinees are limited because only a handful of AZD1222 recipients were SARS-CoV-2 seropositive at baseline. Because no day 14 peak-response samples were available, the repertoires could be characterized only after the peak T cell response. CD4 TCRs associated with the vaccine covered the entire spike protein, and the dominant responses were in regions 160-218 and 743-854. Reportedly, close to half of the unique spike-specific TCRs recognized epitopes lying outside the regions that are mutated in the B.1.351 and B.1.1.7 variants.

The time point label corresponds to: about 28 days (+/-7) after the second vaccine dose. Read against the paper, the sample's treatment or condition label means: meningococcal conjugate vaccine given as trial control. Vaccinee samples were obtained from the UK trials COV001 and COV002, which included a single-blind randomized controlled phase 2/3 trial of AZD1222 (ChAdOx1 nCoV-19) in healthy adults. Trial participant PBMC samples were collected at day 0 and day 28 after the second dose for TCRbeta chain sequencing. The CDR3 regions of human TCRbeta chains were subjected to immunosequencing. Regarding the original processing steps: Repertoire TCRs were matched against a reference library of SARS-CoV-2-specific TCRs generated with the MIRA antigen-specificity platform. Breadth was defined as the fraction of unique TCRs that were SARS-CoV-2-associated, and depth was defined as the fraction of total T cells that were SARS-CoV-2-associated. Using the MIRA data, each spike-specific TCR was mapped to the spike region that the TCR reacts to and placed in a CD4 or CD8 class. Log10-transformed breadth and depth values were compared by one-way ANOVA with Sidak's multiple comparisons tests. Sourced from immuneACCESS, this table was stored by TCRdb with only in-frame sequences that have V and J called. A share of the clones is absent; for the studies checked, an unresolved V gene accounts for under half, and the remainder has no known explanation. That table is the source of V, J and clone size, and D and trimming were worked out from the DNA. This sample gives under 200,000 clones in total; approximately 90% of them show up just once. Together, the top ten hold 3.6% of the sample.

At the junction V is shortened by 1 base and J by 2 bases; bases outside the gene matches: 6. The CDR3 covers 17 residues, taking in both the cysteine and the phenylalanine. Only the CDR3 part of the read is kept: 51 bases, read in frame from the first base. The germline V gene supplies CDR1 SGHNT and CDR2 YENEEA. Concerning this clone itself: Its antigen specificity is not known. The sample holds no much larger clone one base away, and base qualities are not on file.

The rearranged segments are TRBV11-3 and TRBJ2-2; 8 central nucleotides agree with TRBD2. The sample consisted of peripheral blood, taken 28 days after the second dose of the MenACWY control vaccine. This receptor was identified in an adult who received the MenACWY meningococcal vaccine as a control. The CDR3 protein is CASSLGLAGFNTGELFF. The bases are TGTGCCAGCAGCTTAGGTCTAGCGGGCTTTAACACCGGGGAGCTGTTTTTT.